Described below is a single T cell receptor (beta chain) sequence and its context. Its matching antigen is unknown. The data were taken from a study of CD8+ T cells in alopecia areata. RNA was extracted and reverse transcribed into cDNA as the sequencing template. Measured with immunoSEQ multiplex PCR; TCRdb has only the in-frame clones, and not every one. The table records some 100,000 clones, roughly 58% of them present only once. Treatment: oral pan-JAK inhibitor, 5-10 mg twice daily. In germline, CDR1 is LNHNV, CDR2 YYDKDF (reference sequence). V was pared by 1 base and J by 3 bases, with 12 bases between. The CDR3 is made up of 15 amino acids. Notes on the study in general: Higher clonality than in normal scalp was seen in lesional scalp, especially alopecia totalis/universalis.

This TCR was sampled from a human donor with alopecia areata. J is TRBJ1-1 and V is TRBV15; D perhaps matches TRBD1 (5 bases). The specimen comprised CD8+ T cells sorted from blood, sampled at week 4, from a patient treated with tofacitinib. DNA of the CDR3: TGTGCCACCAGCAGAGCGGGGGTGGGGGACACTGAAGCTTTCTTT. It specifies CATSRAGVGDTEAFF.